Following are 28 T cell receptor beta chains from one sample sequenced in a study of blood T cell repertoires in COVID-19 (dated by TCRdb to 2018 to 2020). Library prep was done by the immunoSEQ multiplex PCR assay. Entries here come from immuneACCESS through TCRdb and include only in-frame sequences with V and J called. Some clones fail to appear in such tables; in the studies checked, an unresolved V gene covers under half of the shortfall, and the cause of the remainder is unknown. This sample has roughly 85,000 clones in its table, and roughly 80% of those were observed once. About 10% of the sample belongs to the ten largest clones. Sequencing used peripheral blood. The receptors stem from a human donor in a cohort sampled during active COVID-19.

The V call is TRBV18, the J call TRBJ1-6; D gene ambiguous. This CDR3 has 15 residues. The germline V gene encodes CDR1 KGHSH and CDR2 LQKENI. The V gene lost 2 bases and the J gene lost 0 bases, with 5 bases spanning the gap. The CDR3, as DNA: TGTGCCAGCTCACCAGTGAGCTCCTATAATTCACCCCTCCACTTT. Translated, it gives CASSPVSSYNSPLHF.

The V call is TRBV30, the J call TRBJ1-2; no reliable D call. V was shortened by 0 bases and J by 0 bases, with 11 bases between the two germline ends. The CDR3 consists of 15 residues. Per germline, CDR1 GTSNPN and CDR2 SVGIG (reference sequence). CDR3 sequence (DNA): TGTGCCTGGAGTGTAATCGTGACTGCTAACTATGGCTACACCTTC. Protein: CAWSVIVTANYGYTF.

CDR3 sequence reads: CASSDSPGETQYF. The CDR3 DNA follows: TGTGCCAGCTCCGATAGCCCTGGAGAGACCCAGTACTTC. The chain has TRBV18 and TRBJ2-5; D gene unclear. Germline V CDR1 and CDR2: KGHSH, LQKENI. The germline V and J ends were trimmed by 6 bases and 4 bases, with 12 bases remaining between them. The CDR3 covers 13 residues.

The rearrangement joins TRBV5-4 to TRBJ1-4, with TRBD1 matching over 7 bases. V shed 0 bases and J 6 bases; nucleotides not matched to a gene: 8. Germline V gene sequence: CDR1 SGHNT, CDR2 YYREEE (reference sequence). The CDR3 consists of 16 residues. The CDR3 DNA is TGTGCCAGCAGCTTGGCGCCGACAGGGATGGATGAAAAACTGTTTTTT. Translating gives CASSLAPTGMDEKLFF. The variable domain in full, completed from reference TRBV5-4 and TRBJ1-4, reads ETGVTQSPTHLIKTRGQQVTLRCSSQSGHNTVSWYQQALGQGPQFIFQYYREEENGRGNFPPRFSGLQFPNYSSELNVNALELDDSALYLCASSLAPTGMDEKLFFGSGTQLSVL.

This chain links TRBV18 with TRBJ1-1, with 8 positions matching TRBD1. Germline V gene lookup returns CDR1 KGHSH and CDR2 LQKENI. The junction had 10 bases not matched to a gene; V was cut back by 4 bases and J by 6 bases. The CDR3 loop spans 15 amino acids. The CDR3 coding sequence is TGTGCCAGCTCACACGCGACAGGGGTGGTGGCTGAAGCTTTCTTT. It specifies CASSHATGVVAEAFF.

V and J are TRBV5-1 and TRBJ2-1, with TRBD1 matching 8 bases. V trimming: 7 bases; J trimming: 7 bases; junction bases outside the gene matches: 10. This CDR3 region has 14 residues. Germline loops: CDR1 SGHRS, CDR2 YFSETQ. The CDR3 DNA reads TGCGCCAGCGGGAAATTGGACAGGGAAAATGAGCAGTTCTTC. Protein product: CASGKLDRENEQFF.

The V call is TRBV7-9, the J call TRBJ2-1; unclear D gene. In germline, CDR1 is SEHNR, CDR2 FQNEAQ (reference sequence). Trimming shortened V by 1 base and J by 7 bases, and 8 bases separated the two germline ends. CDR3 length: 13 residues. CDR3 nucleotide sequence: TGTGCCAGCAGCTTAGGGCTCGGGAATGAGCAGTTCTTC. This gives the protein CASSLGLGNEQFF.

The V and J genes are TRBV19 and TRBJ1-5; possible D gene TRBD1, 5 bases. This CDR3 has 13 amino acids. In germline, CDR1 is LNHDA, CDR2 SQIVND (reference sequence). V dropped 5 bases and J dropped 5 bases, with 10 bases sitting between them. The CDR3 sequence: CASSGADHQPQHF. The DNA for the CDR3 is TGTGCCAGTAGTGGGGCAGATCATCAGCCCCAGCATTTT.

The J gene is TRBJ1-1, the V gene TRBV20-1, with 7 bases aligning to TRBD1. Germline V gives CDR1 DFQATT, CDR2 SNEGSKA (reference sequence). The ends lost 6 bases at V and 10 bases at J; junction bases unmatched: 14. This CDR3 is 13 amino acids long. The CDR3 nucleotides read TGCAGTGCCAGTTCAGGGGGAAAGCTTGGAGCTTTCTTT. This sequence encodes CSASSGGKLGAFF.

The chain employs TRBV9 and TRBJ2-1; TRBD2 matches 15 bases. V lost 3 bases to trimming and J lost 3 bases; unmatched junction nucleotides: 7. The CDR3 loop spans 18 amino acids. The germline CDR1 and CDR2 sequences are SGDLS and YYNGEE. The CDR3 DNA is TGTGCCAGCAGCGCAAGGACTAGCGGGGGGGCATTCTACAATGAGCAGTTCTTC. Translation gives CASSARTSGGAFYNEQFF.

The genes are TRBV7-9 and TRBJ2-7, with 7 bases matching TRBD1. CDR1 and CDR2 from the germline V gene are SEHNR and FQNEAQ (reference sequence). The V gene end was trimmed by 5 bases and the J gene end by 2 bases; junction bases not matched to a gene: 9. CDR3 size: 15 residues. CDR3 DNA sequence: TGTGCCAGCAGCCGCCCGGCACAGGGGACCTACGAGCAGTACTTC. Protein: CASSRPAQGTYEQYF.

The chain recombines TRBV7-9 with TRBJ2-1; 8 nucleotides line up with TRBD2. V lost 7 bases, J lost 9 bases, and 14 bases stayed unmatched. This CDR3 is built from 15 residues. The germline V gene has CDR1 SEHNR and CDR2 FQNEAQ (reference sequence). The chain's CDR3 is CASIPAGTRLREQFF. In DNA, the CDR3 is TGTGCCAGCATCCCGGCCGGGACTAGGTTGCGTGAGCAGTTCTTC.

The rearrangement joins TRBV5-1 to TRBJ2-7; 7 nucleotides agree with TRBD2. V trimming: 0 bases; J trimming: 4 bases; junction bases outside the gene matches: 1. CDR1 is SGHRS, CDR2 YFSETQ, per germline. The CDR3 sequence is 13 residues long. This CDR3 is CASSLVGGYEQYF. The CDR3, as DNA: TGCGCCAGCAGCTTGGTGGGGGGGTACGAGCAGTACTTC.

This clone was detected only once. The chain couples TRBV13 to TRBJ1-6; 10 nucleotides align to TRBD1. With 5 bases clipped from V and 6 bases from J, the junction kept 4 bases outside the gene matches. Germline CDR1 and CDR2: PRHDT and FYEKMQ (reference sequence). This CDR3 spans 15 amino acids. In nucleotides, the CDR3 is TGTGCCAGCAGCGGGGGACAGGGGCCTAATTCACCCCTCCACTTT. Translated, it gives CASSGGQGPNSPLHF.

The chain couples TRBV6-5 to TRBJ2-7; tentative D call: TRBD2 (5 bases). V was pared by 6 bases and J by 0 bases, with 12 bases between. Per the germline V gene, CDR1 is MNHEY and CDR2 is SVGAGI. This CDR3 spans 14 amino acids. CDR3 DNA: TGTGCCAGCAGCTCGGACTGGAGCTCCTACGAGCAGTACTTC. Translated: CASSSDWSSYEQYF.

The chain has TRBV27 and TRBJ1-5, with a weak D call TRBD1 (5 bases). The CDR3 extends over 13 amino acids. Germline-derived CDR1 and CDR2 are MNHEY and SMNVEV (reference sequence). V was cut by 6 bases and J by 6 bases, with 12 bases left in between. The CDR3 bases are TGTGCCAGCAGACCTAGGGGCGGTCAGCCCCAGCATTTT. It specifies CASRPRGGQPQHF.

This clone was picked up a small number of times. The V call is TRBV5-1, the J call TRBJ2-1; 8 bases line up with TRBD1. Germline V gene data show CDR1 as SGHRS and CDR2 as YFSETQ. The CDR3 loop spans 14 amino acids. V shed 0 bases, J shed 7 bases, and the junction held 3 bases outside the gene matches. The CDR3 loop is CASSLGQGANEQFF. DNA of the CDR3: TGCGCCAGCAGCTTGGGGCAGGGGGCGAATGAGCAGTTCTTC.

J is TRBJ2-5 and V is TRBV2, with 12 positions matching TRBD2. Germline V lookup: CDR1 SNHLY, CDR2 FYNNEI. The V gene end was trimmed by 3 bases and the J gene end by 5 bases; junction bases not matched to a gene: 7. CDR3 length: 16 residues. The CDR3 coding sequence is TGTGCCAGCAGTGAGGAACTAGCGGGGGGTACGGAGACCCAGTACTTC. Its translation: CASSEELAGGTETQYF.

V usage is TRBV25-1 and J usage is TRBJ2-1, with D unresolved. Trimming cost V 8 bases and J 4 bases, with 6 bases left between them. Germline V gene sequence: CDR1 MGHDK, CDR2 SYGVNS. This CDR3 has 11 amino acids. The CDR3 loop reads CASRGYNEQFF. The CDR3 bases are TGTGCCAGCCGAGGTTACAATGAGCAGTTCTTC.

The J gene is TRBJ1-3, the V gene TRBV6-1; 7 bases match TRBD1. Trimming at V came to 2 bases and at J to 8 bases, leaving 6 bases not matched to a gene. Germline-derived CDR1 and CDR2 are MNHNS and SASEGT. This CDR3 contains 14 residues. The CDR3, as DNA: TGTGCCAGCAGTGAATGGGGACAGTTTGACACCATATATTTT. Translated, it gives CASSEWGQFDTIYF.

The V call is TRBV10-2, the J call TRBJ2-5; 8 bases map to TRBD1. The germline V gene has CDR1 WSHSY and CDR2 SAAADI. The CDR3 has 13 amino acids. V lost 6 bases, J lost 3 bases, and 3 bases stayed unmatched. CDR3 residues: CASRRGQEETQYF. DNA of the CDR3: TGCGCCAGCAGGCGGGGACAGGAAGAGACCCAGTACTTC.

CDR3 sequence (DNA): TGTGCCATCAGAGGGACAGGGGGTTTTGGAAACACCATATATTTT. This codes for CAIRGTGGFGNTIYF. This sequence joins TRBV10-3 and TRBJ1-3; 11 bases align to TRBD1. CDR3 length: 15 amino acids. Germline V gives CDR1 ENHRY, CDR2 SYGVKD. Unmatched junction bases numbered 4, after V lost 6 bases and J lost 3 bases.

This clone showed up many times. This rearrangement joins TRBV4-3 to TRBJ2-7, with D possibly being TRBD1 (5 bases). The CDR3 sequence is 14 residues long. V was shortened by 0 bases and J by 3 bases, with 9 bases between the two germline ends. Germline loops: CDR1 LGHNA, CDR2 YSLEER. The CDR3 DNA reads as TGCGCCAGCAGCCAAGATGACAGTCGCTACGAGCAGTACTTC. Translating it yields CASSQDDSRYEQYF.

This CDR3 is CASSLEPSSYEQYF. The DNA for the CDR3 is TGCGCCAGCAGCTTGGAGCCGTCCTCCTACGAGCAGTACTTC. The chain is built from TRBV5-1 and TRBJ2-7; D is uncertain. The CDR3 consists of 14 residues. V was pared by 0 bases and J by 0 bases, with 7 bases between. The germline V gene has CDR1 SGHRS and CDR2 YFSETQ. The variable domain in full, with the rest retrieved from reference TRBV5-1 and TRBJ2-7, is KAGVTQTPRYLIKTRGQQVTLSCSPISGHRSVSWYQQTPGQGLQFLFEYFSETQRNKGNFPGRFSGRQFSNSRSEMNVSTLELGDSALYLCASSLEPSSYEQYFGPGTRLTVT.

The CDR3 sequence: CASSYGTGRWNTEAFF. In nucleotides, the CDR3 is TGTGCCAGCAGTTACGGGACAGGGAGATGGAACACTGAAGCTTTCTTT. The rearrangement uses TRBV6-5 and TRBJ1-1; 9 nucleotides match TRBD1. The CDR3 contains 16 residues. The junction had 5 bases not matched to a gene; V was cut back by 2 bases and J by 1 base. CDR1 is MNHEY, CDR2 SVGAGI, per germline.

Here the CDR3 DNA reads TGTGCCAGCAGTACTATGGACAGGGACGTTTATGGCTACACCTTC. Residues: CASSTMDRDVYGYTF. The rearrangement uses TRBV6-5 and TRBJ1-2; 8 bases are a match to TRBD1. Per the germline V gene, CDR1 is MNHEY and CDR2 is SVGAGI. V shed 5 bases, J shed 5 bases, and the junction held 10 bases outside the gene matches. CDR3 size: 15 residues.

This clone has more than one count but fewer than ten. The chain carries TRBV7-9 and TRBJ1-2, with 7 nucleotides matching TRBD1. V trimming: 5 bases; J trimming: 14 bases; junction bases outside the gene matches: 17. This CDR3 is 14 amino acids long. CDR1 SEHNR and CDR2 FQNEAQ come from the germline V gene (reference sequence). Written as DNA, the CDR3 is TGTGCCAGCAGCCCTAGTTGGACAGGAACGACTAAAACCTTC. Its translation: CASSPSWTGTTKTF.

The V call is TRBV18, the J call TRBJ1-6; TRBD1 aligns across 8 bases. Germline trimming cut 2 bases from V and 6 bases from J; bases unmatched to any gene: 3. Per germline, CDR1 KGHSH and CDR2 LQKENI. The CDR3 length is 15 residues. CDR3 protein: CASSPVQGANSPLHF. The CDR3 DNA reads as TGTGCCAGCTCACCAGTGCAGGGGGCTAATTCACCCCTCCACTTT.